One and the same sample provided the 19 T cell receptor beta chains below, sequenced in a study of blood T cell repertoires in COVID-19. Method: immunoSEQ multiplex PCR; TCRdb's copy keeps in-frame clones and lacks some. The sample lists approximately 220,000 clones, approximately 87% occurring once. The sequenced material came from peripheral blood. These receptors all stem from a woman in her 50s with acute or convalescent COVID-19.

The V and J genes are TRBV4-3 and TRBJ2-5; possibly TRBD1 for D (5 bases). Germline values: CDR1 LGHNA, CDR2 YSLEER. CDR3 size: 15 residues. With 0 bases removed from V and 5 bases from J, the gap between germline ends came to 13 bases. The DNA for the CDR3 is TGCGCCAGCAGCCAAGACAGATCCAGGGCGGAGACCCAGTACTTC. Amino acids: CASSQDRSRAETQYF.

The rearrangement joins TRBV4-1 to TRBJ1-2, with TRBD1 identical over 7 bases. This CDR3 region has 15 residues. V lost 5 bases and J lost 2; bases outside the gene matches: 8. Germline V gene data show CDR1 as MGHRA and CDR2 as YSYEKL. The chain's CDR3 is CASSARLRGNYGYTF. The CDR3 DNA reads TGCGCCAGCAGCGCCCGACTCAGGGGGAACTATGGCTACACCTTC.

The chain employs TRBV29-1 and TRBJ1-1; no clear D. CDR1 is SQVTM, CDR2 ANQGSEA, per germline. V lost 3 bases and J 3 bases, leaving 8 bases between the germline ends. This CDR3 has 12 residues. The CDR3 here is CSVDRTYTEAFF. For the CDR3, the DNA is TGCAGCGTTGACCGTACATACACTGAAGCTTTCTTT.

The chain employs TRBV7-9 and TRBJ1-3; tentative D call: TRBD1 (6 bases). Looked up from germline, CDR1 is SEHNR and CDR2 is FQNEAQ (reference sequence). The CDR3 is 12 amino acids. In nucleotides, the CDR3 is TGTGCTACAAGGGGGTCTGGAAACACCATATATTTT. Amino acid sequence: CATRGSGNTIYF.

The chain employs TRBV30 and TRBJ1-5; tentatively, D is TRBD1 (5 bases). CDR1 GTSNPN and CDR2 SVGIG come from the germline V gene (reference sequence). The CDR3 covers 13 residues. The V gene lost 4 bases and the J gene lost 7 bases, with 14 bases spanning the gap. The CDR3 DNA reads TGTGCCTGGAATAAAGGGGAAGAACAGCCCCAGCATTTT. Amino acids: CAWNKGEEQPQHF. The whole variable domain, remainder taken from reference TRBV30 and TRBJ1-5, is SQTIHQWPATLVQPVGSPLSLECTVEGTSNPNLYWYRQAAGRGLQLLFYSVGIGQISSEVPQNLSASRPQDRQFILSSKKLLLSDSGFYLCAWNKGEEQPQHFGDGTRLSIL.

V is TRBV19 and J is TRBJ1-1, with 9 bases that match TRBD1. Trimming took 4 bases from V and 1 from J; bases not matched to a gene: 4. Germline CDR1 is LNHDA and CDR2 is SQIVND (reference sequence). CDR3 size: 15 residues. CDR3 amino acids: CASSTPDRGNTEAFF. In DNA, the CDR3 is TGTGCCAGTAGTACCCCGGACAGGGGGAACACTGAAGCTTTCTTT. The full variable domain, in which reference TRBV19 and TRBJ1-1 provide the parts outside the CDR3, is DGGITQSPKYLFRKEGQNVTLSCEQNLNHDAMYWYRQDPGQGLRLIYYSQIVNDFQKGDIAEGYSVSREKKESFPLTVTSAQKNPTAFYLCASSTPDRGNTEAFFGQGTRLTVV.

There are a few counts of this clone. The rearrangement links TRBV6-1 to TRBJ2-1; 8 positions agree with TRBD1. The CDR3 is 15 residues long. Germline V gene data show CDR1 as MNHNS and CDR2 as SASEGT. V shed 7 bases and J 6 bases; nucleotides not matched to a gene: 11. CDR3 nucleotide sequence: TGTGCCAGCAAGCCGGGAACAGGGGGTGTCAATGAGCAGTTCTTC. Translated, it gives CASKPGTGGVNEQFF.

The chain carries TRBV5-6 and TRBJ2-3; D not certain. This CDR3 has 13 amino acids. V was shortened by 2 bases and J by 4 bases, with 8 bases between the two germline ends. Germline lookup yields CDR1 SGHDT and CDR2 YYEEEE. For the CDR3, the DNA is TGTGCCAGCAGCTTCCCCGTAGCAGATACGCAGTATTTT. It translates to CASSFPVADTQYF.

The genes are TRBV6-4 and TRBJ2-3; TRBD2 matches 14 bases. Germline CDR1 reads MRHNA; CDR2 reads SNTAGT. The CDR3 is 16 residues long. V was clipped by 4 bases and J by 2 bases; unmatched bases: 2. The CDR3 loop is CASSGTSGGNTDTQYF. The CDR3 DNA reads TGTGCCAGCAGTGGGACTAGCGGGGGGAACACAGATACGCAGTATTTT.

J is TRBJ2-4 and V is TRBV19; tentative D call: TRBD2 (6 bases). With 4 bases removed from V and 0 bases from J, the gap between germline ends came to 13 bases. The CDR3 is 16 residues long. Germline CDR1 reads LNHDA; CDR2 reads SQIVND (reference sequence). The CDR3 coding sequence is TGTGCCAGTAGTAGCGGGACGGCATTAGCCAAAAACATTCAGTACTTC. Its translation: CASSSGTALAKNIQYF.

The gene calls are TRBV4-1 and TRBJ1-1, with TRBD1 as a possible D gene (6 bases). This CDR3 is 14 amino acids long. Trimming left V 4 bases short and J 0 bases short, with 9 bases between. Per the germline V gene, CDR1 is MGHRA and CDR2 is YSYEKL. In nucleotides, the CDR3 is TGCGCCAGCAGCCTTCCAGGGGTGAACACTGAAGCTTTCTTT. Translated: CASSLPGVNTEAFF.

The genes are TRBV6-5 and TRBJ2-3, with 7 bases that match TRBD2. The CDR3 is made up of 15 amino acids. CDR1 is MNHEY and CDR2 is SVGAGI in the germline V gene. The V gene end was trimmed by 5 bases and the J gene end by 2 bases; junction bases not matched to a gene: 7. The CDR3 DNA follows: TGTGCCAGCAGTACTGGGGGACTATCCACAGATACGCAGTATTTT. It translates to CASSTGGLSTDTQYF.

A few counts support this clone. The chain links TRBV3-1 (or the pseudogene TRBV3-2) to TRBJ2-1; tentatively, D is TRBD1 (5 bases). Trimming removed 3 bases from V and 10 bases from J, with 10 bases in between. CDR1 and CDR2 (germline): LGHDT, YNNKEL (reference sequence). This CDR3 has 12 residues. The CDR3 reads CASSHRVREQFF. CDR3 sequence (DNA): TGTGCCAGCAGCCACAGGGTCAGGGAGCAGTTCTTC.

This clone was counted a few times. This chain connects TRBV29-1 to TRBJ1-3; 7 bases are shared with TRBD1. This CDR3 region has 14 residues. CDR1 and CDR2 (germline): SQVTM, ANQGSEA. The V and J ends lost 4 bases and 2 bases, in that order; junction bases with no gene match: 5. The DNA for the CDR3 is TGCAGCGTTGTGACAGGGACGGCTGGAAACACCATATATTTT. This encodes CSVVTGTAGNTIYF.

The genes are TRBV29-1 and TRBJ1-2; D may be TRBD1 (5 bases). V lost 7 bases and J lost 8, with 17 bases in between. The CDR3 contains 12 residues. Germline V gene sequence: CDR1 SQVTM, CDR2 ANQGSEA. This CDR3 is CSAGGEGRGYTF. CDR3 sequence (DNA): TGCAGCGCAGGAGGGGAGGGACGCGGCTACACCTTC.

CDR3 residues: CASSPSTGELDTQYF. DNA of the CDR3: TGCGCCAGCAGCCCTTCGACAGGGGAGTTAGATACGCAGTATTTT. The chain carries TRBV5-1 and TRBJ2-3; 8 positions match TRBD1. Per the germline V gene, CDR1 is SGHRS and CDR2 is YFSETQ. Trimming at V came to 4 bases and at J to 5 bases, leaving 9 bases not matched to a gene. The CDR3 has 15 residues.

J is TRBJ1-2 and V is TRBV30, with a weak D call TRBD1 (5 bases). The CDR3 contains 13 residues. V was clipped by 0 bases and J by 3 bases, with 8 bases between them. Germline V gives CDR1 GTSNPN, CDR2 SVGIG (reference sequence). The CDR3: CAWSVTDYYGYTF. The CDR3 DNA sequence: TGTGCCTGGAGTGTGACAGACTACTATGGCTACACCTTC.

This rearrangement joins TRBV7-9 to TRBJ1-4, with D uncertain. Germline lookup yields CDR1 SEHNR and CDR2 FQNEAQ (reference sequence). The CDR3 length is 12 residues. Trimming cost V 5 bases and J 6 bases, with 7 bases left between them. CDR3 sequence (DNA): TGTGCCAGCAGCCCCCTTCATGAAAAACTGTTTTTT. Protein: CASSPLHEKLFF.

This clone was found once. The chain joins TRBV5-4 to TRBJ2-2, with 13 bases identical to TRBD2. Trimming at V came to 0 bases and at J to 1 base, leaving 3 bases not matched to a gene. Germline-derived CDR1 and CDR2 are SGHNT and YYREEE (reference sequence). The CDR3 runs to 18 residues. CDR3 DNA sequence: TGTGCCAGCAGCTTGGAGGGACTAGCGGGAATGAACACCGGGGAGCTGTTTTTT. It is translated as CASSLEGLAGMNTGELFF.